Reported below is one T cell receptor (beta chain). In the authors' methods: Reference gene primers were amplified, and this amplification served to estimate nucleated cell counts. The method was immunoSEQ multiplex PCR; TCRdb's version includes in-frame clones alone and lacks a portion of them. V and J calls and clone size are copied from that table; D and trimming were computed from the DNA. The table records hundreds of thousands of clones, 70% to 80% of them present only once. This record comes from a study of blood T cell repertoires in COVID-19. The overall study: Collection of acute and convalescent COVID-19 samples took place in the United States, Italy and Spain. Sources were T cells, B-cell-depleted T cells, or PBMCs; the material itself was cDNA or gDNA.

The ends were cut back, 7 bases at V and 1 base at J, with 11 bases in the middle. Germline CDR1 reads LNHDA; CDR2 reads SQIVND (reference sequence). This CDR3 is 13 amino acids long. Sequences were obtained from peripheral blood. V is TRBV19 and J is TRBJ2-7; D is undetermined. The TCR sequence derives from an elderly woman with acute or convalescent COVID-19. CDR3 in DNA: TGTGCCAGTAATACGTTCAGTTCCTACGAGCAGTACTTC. The encoded protein is CASNTFSSYEQYF.